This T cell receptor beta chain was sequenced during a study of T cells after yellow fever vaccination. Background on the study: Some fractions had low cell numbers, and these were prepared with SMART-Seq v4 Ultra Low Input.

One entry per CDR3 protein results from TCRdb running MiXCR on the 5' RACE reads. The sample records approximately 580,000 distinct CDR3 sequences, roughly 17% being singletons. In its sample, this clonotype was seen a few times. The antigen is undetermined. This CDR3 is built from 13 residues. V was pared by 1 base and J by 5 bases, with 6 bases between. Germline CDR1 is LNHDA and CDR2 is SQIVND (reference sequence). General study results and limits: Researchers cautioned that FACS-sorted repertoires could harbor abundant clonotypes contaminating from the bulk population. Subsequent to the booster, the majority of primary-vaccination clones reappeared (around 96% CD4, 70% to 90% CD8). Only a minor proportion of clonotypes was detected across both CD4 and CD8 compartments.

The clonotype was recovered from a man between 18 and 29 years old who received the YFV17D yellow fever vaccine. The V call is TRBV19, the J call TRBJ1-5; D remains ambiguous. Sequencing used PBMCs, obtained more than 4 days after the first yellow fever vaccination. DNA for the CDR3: TGTGCCAGTAGTATAGCCACGGATCAGCCCCAGCATTTT. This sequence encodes CASSIATDQPQHF.